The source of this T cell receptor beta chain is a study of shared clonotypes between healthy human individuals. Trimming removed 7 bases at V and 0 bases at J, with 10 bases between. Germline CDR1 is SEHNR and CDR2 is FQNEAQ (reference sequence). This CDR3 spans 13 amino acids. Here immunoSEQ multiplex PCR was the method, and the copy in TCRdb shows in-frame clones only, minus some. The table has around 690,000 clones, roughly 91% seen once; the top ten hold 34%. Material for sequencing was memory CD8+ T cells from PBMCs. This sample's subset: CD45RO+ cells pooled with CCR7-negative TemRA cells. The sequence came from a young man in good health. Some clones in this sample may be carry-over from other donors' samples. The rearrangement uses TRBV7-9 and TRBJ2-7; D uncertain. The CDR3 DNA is TGTGCCAGCACTTACGGCGGCTCCTACGAGCAGTACTTC. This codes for CASTYGGSYEQYF.